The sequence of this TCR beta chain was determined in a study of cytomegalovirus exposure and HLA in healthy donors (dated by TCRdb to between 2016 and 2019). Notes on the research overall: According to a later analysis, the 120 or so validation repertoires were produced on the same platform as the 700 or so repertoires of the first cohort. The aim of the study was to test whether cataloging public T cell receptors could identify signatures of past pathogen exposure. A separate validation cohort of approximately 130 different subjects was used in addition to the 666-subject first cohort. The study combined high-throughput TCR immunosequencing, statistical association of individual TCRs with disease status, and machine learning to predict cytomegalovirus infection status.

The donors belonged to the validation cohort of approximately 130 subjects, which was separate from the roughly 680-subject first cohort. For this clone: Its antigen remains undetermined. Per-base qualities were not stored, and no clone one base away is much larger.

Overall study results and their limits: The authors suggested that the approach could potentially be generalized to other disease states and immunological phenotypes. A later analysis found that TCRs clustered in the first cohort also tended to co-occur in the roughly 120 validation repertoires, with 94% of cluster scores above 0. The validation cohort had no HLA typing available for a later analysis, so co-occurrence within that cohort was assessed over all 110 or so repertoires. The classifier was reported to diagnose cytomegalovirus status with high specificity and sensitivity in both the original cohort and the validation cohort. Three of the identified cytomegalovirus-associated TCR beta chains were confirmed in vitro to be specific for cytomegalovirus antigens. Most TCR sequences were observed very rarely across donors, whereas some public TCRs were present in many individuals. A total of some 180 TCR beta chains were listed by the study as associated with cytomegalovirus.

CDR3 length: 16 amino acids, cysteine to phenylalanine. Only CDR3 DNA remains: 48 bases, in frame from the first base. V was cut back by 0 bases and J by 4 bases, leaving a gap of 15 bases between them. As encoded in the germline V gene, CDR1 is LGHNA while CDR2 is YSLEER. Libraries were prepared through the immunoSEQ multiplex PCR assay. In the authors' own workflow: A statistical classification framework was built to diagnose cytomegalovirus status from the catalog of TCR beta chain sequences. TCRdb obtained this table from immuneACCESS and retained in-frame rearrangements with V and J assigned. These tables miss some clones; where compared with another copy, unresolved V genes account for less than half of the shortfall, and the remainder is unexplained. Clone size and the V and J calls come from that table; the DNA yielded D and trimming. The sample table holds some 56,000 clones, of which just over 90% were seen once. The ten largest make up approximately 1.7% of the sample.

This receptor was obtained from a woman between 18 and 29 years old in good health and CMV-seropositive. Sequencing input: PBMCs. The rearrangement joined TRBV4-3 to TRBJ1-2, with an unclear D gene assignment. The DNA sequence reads TGCGCCAGCAGCCAAGATTTGGTCGGTGGTGGCTATGGCTACACCTTC. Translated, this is CASSQDLVGGGYGYTF.